Each of the 32 T cell receptor beta chains below was sequenced from the same sample in a study of regulatory T cells in long-lasting Graves disease. The TCR beta library used iRepertoire HTBI primers with Arm-PCR amplification of CDR3. TCRdb re-analysed the multiplex PCR reads in MiXCR, keeping a single row per CDR3 protein. This repertoire shows approximately 400,000 distinct CDR3 sequences, 10% to 15% found once; its top ten account for approximately 17%. Time point reported: newly diagnosed GD, antithyroid drugs for less than 3 months. After RNA was extracted from PBMCs, the TCR library was made from it. The data also belong to a second study, concerning T cells in Graves' hyperthyroidism and ophthalmopathy.

The sample was peripheral blood mononuclear cells (PBMCs), taken at new diagnosis, from a patient treated with antithyroid drugs. Receptors were obtained from a woman aged 18-30 years with Graves disease.

This clonotype was seen many times. The V call is TRBV6-2 or TRBV6-3, the J call TRBJ2-1; 16 positions match TRBD2. The junction had 2 bases not matched to a gene; V was cut back by 0 bases and J by 0 bases. The germline gives CDR1 MNHEY, CDR2 SVGEGT. The length of the CDR3 is 19 residues. Here the CDR3 DNA reads TGTGCCAGCAGTTACTCGGGACTAGCGGGGGGGAACTCCTACAATGAGCAGTTCTTC. Its protein is CASSYSGLAGGNSYNEQFF.

This clonotype was detected many times. V and J are TRBV5-1 and TRBJ2-1; D remains ambiguous. The V and J ends lost 2 bases and 10 bases respectively, with 25 bases between them. The CDR3 covers 17 residues. The germline V gene encodes CDR1 SGHRS and CDR2 YFSETQ. The CDR3 spells CASSFPEYRLSSQEQFF. The CDR3 region has the DNA TGCGCCAGCAGCTTCCCCGAGTATAGACTCTCGTCTCAGGAGCAGTTCTTC.

In its sample, this clonotype was seen many times. This chain uses TRBV20-1 with TRBJ1-5; the D gene is possibly TRBD1 (6 bases). Germline CDR1 is DFQATT and CDR2 is SNEGSKA (reference sequence). Trimming removed 7 bases from V and 4 bases from J, with 11 bases in between. CDR3 size: 12 residues. Here the CDR3 reads CSGAGQNQPQHF. The DNA of the CDR3 is TGCAGTGGCGCAGGACAGAATCAGCCCCAGCATTTT.

The table lists this clonotype with many counts. J is TRBJ2-5 and V is TRBV6-1; TRBD2 matches at 12 bases. The CDR3 spans 14 residues. CDR1 and CDR2 (germline): MNHNS, SASEGT. The trim removed 7 bases at V and 4 bases at J, leaving 4 bases unmatched. CDR3 DNA: TGTGCCAGCACTAGCGGGGGGGCGACAGAGACCCAGTACTTC. Its translation is CASTSGGATETQYF.

The genes are TRBV7-8 and TRBJ2-3; D ambiguous. V lost 5 bases to trimming and J lost 3 bases, with 12 bases between them. CDR1 and CDR2 (germline): SGHVS, FQNEAQ. The CDR3 spans 14 residues. This CDR3 reads CASSPPVATDTQYF. In DNA, the CDR3 is TGTGCCAGCAGCCCCCCAGTGGCTACAGATACGCAGTATTTT. Filled out from reference TRBV7-8 and TRBJ2-3, the complete variable domain reads GAGVSQSPRYKVAKRGQDVALRCDPISGHVSLFWYQQALGQGPEFLTYFQNEAQLDKSGLPSDRFFAERPEGSVSTLKIQRTQQEDSAVYLCASSPPVATDTQYFGPGTRLTVL.

In its sample, this clonotype was seen a few times. V and J are TRBV29-1 and TRBJ1-1; D is ambiguous. Germline assignment: CDR1 SQVTM and CDR2 ANQGSEA. The ends were cut back, 7 bases at V and 3 bases at J, with 18 bases in the middle. This CDR3 is built from 14 residues. The CDR3 region is CSGGTGYLDTEAFF. CDR3 nucleotides: TGCAGCGGGGGAACTGGGTATTTGGACACTGAAGCTTTCTTT.

This clonotype was detected ten times or more. This sequence joins TRBV28 and TRBJ2-5; D gene unclear. V lost 2 bases to trimming and J lost 0 bases, with 4 bases between them. CDR1 and CDR2 (germline): MDHEN, SYDVKM. The CDR3 extends over 13 amino acids. Here the CDR3 DNA reads TGTGCCAGCAGTTTACAGTACCAAGAGACCCAGTACTTC. This gives the protein CASSLQYQETQYF. Combining the CDR3 with reference TRBV28 and TRBJ2-5 gives the whole variable domain DVKVTQSSRYLVKRTGEKVFLECVQDMDHENMFWYRQDPGLGLRLIYFSYDVKMKEKGDIPEGYSVSREKKERFSLILESASTNQTSMYLCASSLQYQETQYFGPGTRLLVL.

The chain joins TRBV5-1 to TRBJ1-2; tentative D call: TRBD1 (6 bases). Deletions cut 0 bases from V and 8 bases from J, with 23 bases between. This CDR3 has 17 residues. The germline V gene has CDR1 SGHRS and CDR2 YFSETQ. CDR3 sequence: CASSLDQRDTLEEGYTF. Written as DNA, the CDR3 is TGCGCCAGCAGCTTGGACCAACGGGACACCCTCGAGGAAGGCTACACCTTC. Full variable domain (outside the CDR3, taken from reference TRBV5-1 and TRBJ1-2): KAGVTQTPRYLIKTRGQQVTLSCSPISGHRSVSWYQQTPGQGLQFLFEYFSETQRNKGNFPGRFSGRQFSNSRSEMNVSTLELGDSALYLCASSLDQRDTLEEGYTFGSGTRLTVV.

This clonotype came up many times. The chain employs TRBV12-3 or TRBV12-4 and TRBJ2-5, with D possibly called TRBD1 or TRBD2 (5 bases each). The CDR3 consists of 12 residues. V was cut by 3 bases and J by 8 bases, with 10 bases left in between. In DNA form, the CDR3 reads TGTGCCAGCAGTTTTGACGGGGCCACCCAGTACTTC. Its translation is CASSFDGATQYF.

In its sample, this clonotype was seen many times. The chain recombines TRBV5-1 with TRBJ2-1, with D uncertain. This CDR3 is built from 13 residues. Deletions cut 8 bases from V and 7 bases from J, with 16 bases between. Germline V lookup: CDR1 SGHRS, CDR2 YFSETQ. Here the CDR3 reads CASAPFSENEQFF. The DNA of the CDR3 is TGCGCCAGTGCCCCTTTTTCCGAAAATGAGCAGTTCTTC. The full variable domain, completed using reference TRBV5-1 and TRBJ2-1, is KAGVTQTPRYLIKTRGQQVTLSCSPISGHRSVSWYQQTPGQGLQFLFEYFSETQRNKGNFPGRFSGRQFSNSRSEMNVSTLELGDSALYLCASAPFSENEQFFGPGTRLTVL.

This clonotype was seen ten or more times. The V and J genes are TRBV9 and TRBJ2-3; D is unresolved. From germline, CDR1 is SGDLS and CDR2 YYNGEE. Trimming took 0 bases from V and 6 from J, leaving 11 bases between them. The CDR3 has 14 residues. CDR3 coding DNA: TGTGCCAGCAGCGTAGGAAACAGCGCGGATACGCAGTATTTT. Residues: CASSVGNSADTQYF.

This clonotype was found a few times. CDR3 region: CASSRGSKYEQYV. For the CDR3, the DNA is TGTGCCAGCAGCCGCGGGTCGAAGTACGAGCAGTACGTC. V usage is TRBV7-9 and J usage is TRBJ2-7; the D gene is possibly TRBD2 (5 bases). Germline V gene lookup returns CDR1 SEHNR and CDR2 FQNEAQ (reference sequence). The length of the CDR3 is 13 residues. The germline V and J ends were trimmed by 5 bases and 4 bases, with 12 bases remaining between them.

This clonotype was picked up one time. This could be a read error, since a much larger clone is one nucleotide away. The chain is built from TRBV6-2 or TRBV6-3 and TRBJ1-6; perhaps TRBD1 as D (6 bases). Germline CDR1 MNHEY, CDR2 SVGEGT. CDR3 length equals 18 residues. Trimming cost V 7 bases and J 11 bases, with 30 bases left between them. The CDR3 region is CASNTPTPGAGDYPPLHF. The CDR3, as DNA: TGTGCCAGCAATACTCCCACTCCAGGGGCAGGAGATTATCCACCCCTCCACTTT.

This clonotype showed up many times. The rearrangement links TRBV4-1 to TRBJ2-1; D gene uncertain. The CDR3 is 14 amino acids. V was trimmed by 0 bases and J by 8 bases, leaving 11 bases between them. CDR1 and CDR2 from the germline V gene are MGHRA and YSYEKL. This CDR3 reads CASSQDRVSHEQFF. As DNA, the CDR3 is TGCGCCAGCAGCCAAGATCGCGTCAGCCATGAGCAGTTCTTC.

The table lists this clonotype with many counts. The chain couples TRBV28 to TRBJ2-7, with 10 positions matching TRBD2. V shed 5 bases, J shed 6 bases, and the junction held 10 bases outside the gene matches. The CDR3 contains 15 residues. Germline loops: CDR1 MDHEN, CDR2 SYDVKM. Written as DNA, the CDR3 is TGTGCCAGCAGTCCATCGCTAGCGGGGGTGGGCGAGCAGTACTTC. Translated: CASSPSLAGVGEQYF.

The chain employs TRBV9 and TRBJ2-2; 7 nucleotides align to TRBD2. Trimming removed 6 bases from V and 2 bases from J; junction bases left unmatched: 13. This CDR3 has 17 residues. Germline CDR1 SGDLS, CDR2 YYNGEE. The CDR3 coding sequence is TGTGCCAGCACCTTTTCACTCCGGGACTATAACACCGGGGAGCTGTTTTTT. It translates to CASTFSLRDYNTGELFF.

This clonotype has ten or more counts. The rearrangement uses TRBV14 and TRBJ2-7; D gene ambiguous. CDR3 length: 15 amino acids. From germline, CDR1 is SGHDN and CDR2 FVKESK. Between the trimmed V and J ends, which lost 0 bases and 4 bases, there was a span of 13 bases. The CDR3 coding sequence is TGTGCCAGCAGCCAAGATCGGAAGGATCGTTACGAGCAGTACTTC. Translation: CASSQDRKDRYEQYF.

The table lists this clonotype with a few counts. The J gene is TRBJ1-4, the V gene TRBV4-2; 10 bases agree with TRBD1. The length of the CDR3 is 17 residues. V shed 1 base and J 6 bases; nucleotides not matched to a gene: 8. CDR1 and CDR2 (germline): LGHNA, YNFKEQ. The CDR3 bases are TGTGCCAGCAGCCAAGTAAAGGCAGGGACAGGGGATGAAAAACTGTTTTTT. As protein: CASSQVKAGTGDEKLFF.

This chain joins TRBV20-1 and TRBJ1-2, with TRBD1 matching 8 bases. The CDR3 consists of 15 residues. Germline V gene lookup returns CDR1 DFQATT and CDR2 SNEGSKA (reference sequence). Trimming at V came to 6 bases and at J to 6 bases, leaving 15 bases not matched to a gene. In nucleotides, the CDR3 is TGCAGTGCAGGACAGGGCAGCTCCTTTGTGGATGGCTACACCTTC. Amino acid sequence: CSAGQGSSFVDGYTF.

This clonotype was counted ten times or more. The V call is TRBV6-1, the J call TRBJ2-2; tentatively, D is TRBD1 (5 bases). Germline V gives CDR1 MNHNS, CDR2 SASEGT. Deletions cut 7 bases from V and 4 bases from J, with 19 bases between. The CDR3 has 16 residues. CDR3 protein: CASTPLWGSFTGELFF. The CDR3 nucleotides are TGTGCCAGCACTCCCTTATGGGGCAGTTTCACCGGGGAGCTGTTTTTT.

This clonotype turned up a few times. This chain joins TRBV9 and TRBJ2-2; perhaps TRBD2 as D (6 bases). The germline V and J ends were trimmed by 2 bases and 3 bases, with 11 bases remaining between them. The CDR3 extends over 15 amino acids. Germline V CDR1 and CDR2: SGDLS, YYNGEE. Here the CDR3 DNA reads TGTGCCAGCAGCGTGGCGGGACCGGACACCGGGGAGCTGTTTTTT. Amino acid sequence: CASSVAGPDTGELFF.

On this clonotype: This may come from a read error, since a much larger clone is one base off. The V and J genes are TRBV7-8 and TRBJ2-4, with D tentatively TRBD1 (6 bases). CDR1 is SGHVS, CDR2 FQNEAQ, per germline. The ends were cut back, 7 bases at V and 13 bases at J, with 23 bases in the middle. The CDR3 is made up of 14 amino acids. Here the CDR3 DNA reads TGTGCCAGCACGAGGCAGGGGACGGGCAGGGAGCAGTACTTC. Protein sequence: CASTRQGTGREQYF. Together with reference TRBV7-8 and TRBJ2-4, the CDR3 gives the full variable domain: GAGVSQSPRYKVAKRGQDVALRCDPISGHVSLFWYQQALGQGPEFLTYFQNEAQLDKSGLPSDRFFAERPEGSVSTLKIQRTQQEDSAVYLCASTRQGTGREQYFGAGTRLSVL.

This chain links TRBV27 with TRBJ2-2; D is unresolved. Germline-derived CDR1 and CDR2 are MNHEY and SMNVEV (reference sequence). The CDR3 spans 14 residues. V lost 7 bases to trimming and J lost 3 bases, with 12 bases between them. CDR3 DNA: TGTGCCAGCACGCTTAACAGAGACACCGGGGAGCTGTTTTTT. Its protein product is CASTLNRDTGELFF.

The sample holds many counts of this clonotype. This rearrangement joins TRBV11-2 to TRBJ2-4, with 11 bases fitting TRBD2. Per the germline V gene, CDR1 is SGHAT and CDR2 is FQNNGV. CDR3 length equals 15 residues. Trimming at V came to 4 bases and at J to 8 bases, leaving 7 bases not matched to a gene. CDR3 nucleotides: TGTGCCAGCAGCTCCCTTAGCGGGGGGGCCTACATTCAGTACTTC. This codes for CASSSLSGGAYIQYF. Together with reference TRBV11-2 and TRBJ2-4, the CDR3 gives the full variable domain: EAGVAQSPRYKIIEKRQSVAFWCNPISGHATLYWYQQILGQGPKLLIQFQNNGVVDDSQLPKDRFSAERLKGVDSTLKIQPAKLEDSAVYLCASSSLSGGAYIQYFGAGTRLSVL.

V usage is TRBV19 and J usage is TRBJ1-2; a possible D gene is TRBD1 (5 bases). Germline CDR1 and CDR2: LNHDA and SQIVND (reference sequence). Trimming took 3 bases from V and 3 from J, leaving 11 bases between them. The CDR3 length is 14 residues. CDR3: CASSILQTDYGYTF. In DNA form, the CDR3 reads TGTGCCAGTAGTATCCTACAGACAGACTATGGCTACACCTTC.

This clonotype was detected only once. This may be a read error, as it is one base from a much larger clone. The rearrangement links TRBV6-1 to TRBJ1-4; no definite D call. The CDR3 runs 15 residues. Germline V lookup: CDR1 MNHNS, CDR2 SASEGT. The CDR3 nucleotides are TGTGCCAGCAGAAAACTCCCTCGCACTAATGAAAGACTGTTTTTT. Translating it yields CASRKLPRTNERLFF.

This clonotype came up many times. The genes are TRBV6-5 and TRBJ1-2, with D possibly being TRBD1 (6 bases). Germline loops: CDR1 MNHEY, CDR2 SVGAGI. Deletions cut 2 bases from V and 0 bases from J, with 13 bases between. This CDR3 contains 16 residues. The CDR3 loop reads CASSYDRFKPNYGYTF. CDR3 DNA: TGTGCCAGCAGTTACGACAGGTTCAAACCTAACTATGGCTACACCTTC.

The rearrangement joins TRBV20-1 to TRBJ1-6; a possible D gene is TRBD1 (6 bases). Trimming took 0 bases from V and 7 from J, leaving 16 bases between them. The germline V gene has CDR1 DFQATT and CDR2 SNEGSKA (reference sequence). The CDR3 has 16 amino acids. CDR3 region: CSARERGYGQNSPLHF. The CDR3 DNA sequence: TGCAGTGCTAGAGAGAGGGGGTACGGGCAAAATTCACCCCTCCACTTT.

The chain links TRBV7-2 to TRBJ2-1; 10 bases line up with TRBD1. The CDR3 runs to 15 residues. Trimming removed 4 bases from V and 8 bases from J; junction bases left unmatched: 8. CDR1 is SGHTA, CDR2 FQGNSA, per germline. CDR3 DNA sequence: TGTGCCAGCAGCTACGGACAGGGGGTTCTAGATGAGCAGTTCTTC. Its translation is CASSYGQGVLDEQFF.

This clonotype was counted between two and nine times. The chain links TRBV28 to TRBJ2-6, with TRBD1 matching 7 bases. Germline-derived CDR1 and CDR2 are MDHEN and SYDVKM. V lost 7 bases, J lost 2 bases, and 8 bases stayed unmatched. CDR3 size: 16 residues. The CDR3 DNA is TGTGCCAGCAATCAACCGGGGACAGCTGGGGCCAACGTCCTGACTTTC. It specifies CASNQPGTAGANVLTF. Full variable domain (rest looked up from reference TRBV28 and TRBJ2-6): DVKVTQSSRYLVKRTGEKVFLECVQDMDHENMFWYRQDPGLGLRLIYFSYDVKMKEKGDIPEGYSVSREKKERFSLILESASTNQTSMYLCASNQPGTAGANVLTFGAGSRLTVL.

This clonotype has a count of ten or more. The chain combines TRBV11-1 with TRBJ2-1, with a weak D call TRBD2 (5 bases). The V gene lost 2 bases and the J gene lost 4 bases, with 21 bases spanning the gap. Germline values: CDR1 SGHAT, CDR2 FQDESV (reference sequence). The CDR3 spans 18 residues. The CDR3 region is CASSLKYRELAVYNEQFF. The CDR3 nucleotides are TGTGCCAGCAGCTTAAAATACCGCGAGCTAGCAGTTTACAATGAGCAGTTCTTC.

In this sample, this clonotype turned up a few times. V gene TRBV10-3 combines with J gene TRBJ1-2; tentatively, D is TRBD1 (5 bases). Deletions cut 5 bases from V and 7 bases from J, with 17 bases between. The V gene's germline CDR1 is ENHRY and CDR2 SYGVKD. The CDR3 has 14 amino acids. The CDR3 loop is CAISISDKGRGYTF. CDR3 bases: TGTGCCATCAGTATCAGTGATAAGGGGCGTGGCTACACCTTC.